The source of this T cell receptor (beta chain) is a study of blood T cell repertoires in COVID-19. Whole-study context: PBMCs, B-cell-depleted T cells, or T cells provided the cDNA or gDNA that made up the material.

This clone was seen a handful of times. The CDR3 spans 16 residues. Trimming took 4 bases from V and 4 from J, leaving 17 bases between them. The germline V gene encodes CDR1 SGHAT and CDR2 FQNNGV. A COVID-19 case was met by exposed participants within 2 weeks before study entry. Here immunoSEQ multiplex PCR was the method, and the copy in TCRdb shows in-frame clones only, minus some. Among hundreds of thousands of clones listed, 85% were seen once. The chain recombines TRBV11-2 with TRBJ2-1, with D perhaps matching TRBD2 (6 bases). The source of this sequence is a woman aged 25 to 39 who had been exposed to COVID-19. Sequencing was carried out using PBMCs or T cells enriched from blood (not recorded which). The CDR3 region is CASSYRLGGIYNEQFF. DNA for the CDR3: TGTGCCAGCAGCTACCGACTTGGGGGGATTTACAATGAGCAGTTCTTC.